A single sample gave rise to the 12 T cell receptor beta chains below, sequenced in a study of CD8 T cells in Susac syndrome. About 0.45 to 1 ug RNA was reverse transcribed with random hexamers. TCRdb re-derived calls from the immunoSEQ multiplex PCR reads in MiXCR, one entry per CDR3 protein. Here the sample spans some 120,000 distinct CDR3 sequences, about 94% being singletons. The sample consisted of CD4+ T cells from PBMCs. These receptors were taken from a human donor in good health.

This clonotype was found once. V usage is TRBV27 and J usage is TRBJ2-6, with D unresolved. The CDR3 has 16 residues. Germline V gene sequence: CDR1 MNHEY, CDR2 SMNVEV (reference sequence). Trimming removed 2 bases at V and 0 bases at J, with 8 bases between. The CDR3 here is CASSLRLISGANVLTF. The CDR3 DNA follows: TGTGCCAGCAGTTTACGCCTGATCTCTGGGGCCAACGTCCTGACTTTC.

This chain uses TRBV6-5 with TRBJ2-5, with D possibly matching TRBD1 (7 bases). The CDR3 length is 18 residues. Deletions cut 3 bases from V and 2 bases from J, with 22 bases between. Per the germline V gene, CDR1 is MNHEY and CDR2 is SVGAGI. The CDR3 sequence is CASSYSSGQTGRQETQYF. DNA of the CDR3: TGTGCCAGCAGTTATTCCTCCGGCCAGACAGGGAGGCAAGAGACCCAGTACTTC.

The J gene is TRBJ1-4, the V gene TRBV6-1; 8 bases are a match to TRBD1. The CDR3 contains 16 residues. The germline CDR1 and CDR2 sequences are MNHNS and SASEGT. The junction had 9 bases not matched to a gene; V was cut back by 6 bases and J by 3 bases. The CDR3 region is CASRSQGASSNEKLFF. The DNA for the CDR3 is TGTGCCAGCAGGTCCCAGGGGGCGAGCTCTAATGAAAAACTGTTTTTT.

The gene calls are TRBV7-2 and TRBJ2-5, with TRBD2 matching 10 bases. Trimming cost V 2 bases and J 2 bases; bases outside gene matches: 5. The CDR3 extends over 16 amino acids. CDR1 SGHTA and CDR2 FQGNSA come from the germline V gene. CDR3 sequence reads: CASSLRAGGHQETQYF. The CDR3 DNA is TGTGCCAGCAGCTTACGAGCGGGAGGGCATCAAGAGACCCAGTACTTC.

The J gene is TRBJ1-1, the V gene TRBV15; D is unresolved. CDR3 size: 14 residues. The V gene lost 1 base and the J gene lost 5 bases, with 11 bases spanning the gap. Germline V gives CDR1 LNHNV, CDR2 YYDKDF (reference sequence). CDR3: CATSRGPVGTEAFF. The DNA of the CDR3 is TGTGCCACCAGCAGAGGACCCGTGGGTACTGAAGCTTTCTTT.

The chain uses TRBV3-1 and TRBJ2-7; 11 nucleotides align to TRBD1. Germline V gene lookup returns CDR1 LGHDT and CDR2 YNNKEL (reference sequence). The trim removed 0 bases at V and 5 bases at J, leaving 6 bases unmatched. The CDR3 covers 16 residues. CDR3 in amino acids: CASSQEAPGQGDEQYF. As DNA, the CDR3 is TGTGCCAGCAGCCAAGAGGCACCGGGACAGGGGGACGAGCAGTACTTC.

V and J are TRBV10-1 and TRBJ2-2; D remains ambiguous. With 7 bases removed from V and 1 base from J, the gap between germline ends came to 7 bases. From germline, CDR1 is WNHNN and CDR2 SYGVQD (reference sequence). CDR3 length: 13 amino acids. CDR3 DNA: TGCGCCAGCATGGCTCGGAACACCGGGGAGCTGTTTTTT. Residues: CASMARNTGELFF.

The V and J genes are TRBV5-1 and TRBJ1-2; D remains unclear. The CDR3 is 14 residues long. CDR1 and CDR2 (germline): SGHRS, YFSETQ. Trimming cost V 0 bases and J 4 bases, with 10 bases left between them. In DNA, the CDR3 is TGCGCCAGCAGCTTGGGAGCAGGCGCCTATGGCTACACCTTC. It specifies CASSLGAGAYGYTF. The whole variable domain, filled in from reference TRBV5-1 and TRBJ1-2, reads KAGVTQTPRYLIKTRGQQVTLSCSPISGHRSVSWYQQTPGQGLQFLFEYFSETQRNKGNFPGRFSGRQFSNSRSEMNVSTLELGDSALYLCASSLGAGAYGYTFGSGTRLTVV.

The chain uses TRBV5-4 and TRBJ2-1, with 7 bases identical to TRBD2. Germline V gene sequence: CDR1 SGHNT, CDR2 YYREEE (reference sequence). The V gene end was trimmed by 3 bases and the J gene end by 8 bases; junction bases not matched to a gene: 5. The CDR3 spans 13 residues. CDR3 residues: CASSSAGADEQFF. The DNA for the CDR3 is TGTGCCAGCAGCTCGGCGGGAGCGGATGAGCAGTTCTTC.

This chain uses TRBV4-3 with TRBJ1-1; 9 bases match TRBD1. The CDR3 is 15 residues long. Germline lookup yields CDR1 LGHNA and CDR2 YSLEER. J was trimmed by 8 bases and V by 1 base; bases with no gene match: 8. The CDR3 DNA is TGCGCCAGCAGCCAAGTCTCGACAGGGGGTTCCGAAGCTTTCTTT. Its translation is CASSQVSTGGSEAFF.

In DNA, the CDR3 is TGTGCCAGCAACGCGGGATCCTACAGCAATGAGCAGTTCTTC. Amino acids: CASNAGSYSNEQFF. The V call is TRBV7-9, the J call TRBJ2-1; D might be TRBD2 (6 bases). Germline V lookup: CDR1 SEHNR, CDR2 FQNEAQ (reference sequence). This CDR3 contains 14 residues. The V end lost 7 bases, the J end lost 6 bases, and 16 bases lay between the germline ends.

The V gene is TRBV30, the J gene TRBJ1-1, with D possibly being TRBD1 (6 bases). V lost 5 bases and J 5 bases, leaving 18 bases between the germline ends. Germline V lookup: CDR1 GTSNPN, CDR2 SVGIG (reference sequence). The CDR3 spans 14 residues. The CDR3 region is CAWYTNRVETEAFF. CDR3 coding DNA: TGTGCCTGGTATACGAACAGGGTTGAAACTGAAGCTTTCTTT. Looking up the rest from reference TRBV30 and TRBJ1-1 gives the full variable domain: SQTIHQWPATLVQPVGSPLSLECTVEGTSNPNLYWYRQAAGRGLQLLFYSVGIGQISSEVPQNLSASRPQDRQFILSSKKLLLSDSGFYLCAWYTNRVETEAFFGQGTRLTVV.